This is a list of T cell receptor beta chains from one sample in a study of CD8 T cells in Susac syndrome. TCRdb called the immunoSEQ multiplex PCR reads again in MiXCR, with one record for every CDR3 protein. Of some 190,000 distinct CDR3 sequences in the sample, roughly 94% are singletons; the top ten hold less than 0.11%. Sequenced input: CD4+ T cells from PBMCs. These receptors all stem from a human donor in good health. Each CDR3 is given without its conserved first and last residue. Each record gives: V gene, clone size, CDR3 protein. A row's size may be missing; if present it is once, few, many or a size class.

TRBV29-1	once	SVSDRGGQPQH
TRBV28	once	ASLTGRETQY
TRBV1	.	TSSQDSSGEPRPTDTQY
TRBV29-1	once	SVPTLSTDTQY
TRBV11-2	.	ASSLDTEQPQH
TRBV5-4	.	ASSLDPESSYNEQF
TRBV20-1	.	SARGPRGGGHTGELF
TRBV12-3/TRBV12-4	.	ASSRGRQDGSPLH
TRBV19	.	ASSGEGSYNSPLH
TRBV7-9	once	ASSLVLGNTEAF
TRBV7-9	.	ASSLVGSYSGNTIY
TRBV5-4	.	ASSFSGLGGNEQF
TRBV29-1	once	SVQGNTEAF
TRBV6-2/TRBV6-3	.	ASKGDTGELF
TRBV29-1	.	SAGTGSGETQY
TRBV7-3	.	ASSLSGRLYNEQF
TRBV20-1	.	SAREPGTGGDEQF
TRBV9	.	ASSPGDGTNSPLH
TRBV7-9	.	ASSAGDGGYT
TRBV20-1	.	SAPDIRADEAF
TRBV7-9	.	ASSLALGAGANVLT
TRBV20-1	.	SARVVVGDGYT
TRBV6-2/TRBV6-3	.	ASNDGSRGAQH
TRBV6-5	.	ASSYWASDNYGYT
TRBV28	.	ASGQLRGYT
TRBV9	.	ASSPGIDEYNEQF
TRBV5-1	once	ASSLTSGDYNEQF
TRBV12-3/TRBV12-4	.	ASSVTGFTEAF
TRBV15	.	ATSRDRAYGYT
TRBV2	.	ASNEFSNQPQH
TRBV20-1	.	SATGGRNTEAF
TRBV20-1	.	SVLAGGRLN
TRBV20-1	.	SAPGPSYGYT
TRBV29-1	.	SVEVGMNTEAF
TRBV14	.	ASSANTEAF
TRBV29-1	.	SGGNMNTEAF
TRBV7-2	.	ASSSRAQY
TRBV12-3/TRBV12-4	.	ASSLEGQRVDQPQH
TRBV12-3/TRBV12-4	few	ASSPDRVYGYT
TRBV10-3	.	ASDSGLAGGGDEQF
TRBV4-1	.	ASSQVYTGGDEQY
TRBV2	.	ASKITGREQY
TRBV29-1	.	SVSIPRATVGNTEAF
TRBV6-4	once	ASSDSGSGSYNEQF
TRBV3-1	.	ASSVRLAGQETQY
TRBV28	.	ASSFPGGPTFEAF
TRBV24-1	.	ATSDPPRDEQF
TRBV15	.	ATSRDQARSYGYT
TRBV7-2	.	ASSLEARGNTDTQY
TRBV7-2	.	ASSLDPYSRQPQH
TRBV14	.	ASSYLNSPLH
TRBV11-2	few	ASSLDTDTQY
TRBV29-1	.	SVEISGTANTEAF
TRBV29-1	.	SVGPHNEQF